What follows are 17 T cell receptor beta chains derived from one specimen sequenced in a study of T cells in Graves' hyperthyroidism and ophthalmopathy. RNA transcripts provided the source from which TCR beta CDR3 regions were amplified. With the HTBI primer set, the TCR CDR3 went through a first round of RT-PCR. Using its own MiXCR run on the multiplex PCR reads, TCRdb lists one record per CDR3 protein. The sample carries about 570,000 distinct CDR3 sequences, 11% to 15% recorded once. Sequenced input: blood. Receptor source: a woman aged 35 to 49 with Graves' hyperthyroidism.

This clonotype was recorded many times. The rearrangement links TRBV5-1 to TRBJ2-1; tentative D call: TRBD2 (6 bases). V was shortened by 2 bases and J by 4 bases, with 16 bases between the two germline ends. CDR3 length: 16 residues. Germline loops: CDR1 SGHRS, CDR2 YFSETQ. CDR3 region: CASSFLDSGEYNEQFF. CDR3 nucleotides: TGCGCCAGCAGCTTTCTTGATAGCGGAGAGTACAATGAGCAGTTCTTC.

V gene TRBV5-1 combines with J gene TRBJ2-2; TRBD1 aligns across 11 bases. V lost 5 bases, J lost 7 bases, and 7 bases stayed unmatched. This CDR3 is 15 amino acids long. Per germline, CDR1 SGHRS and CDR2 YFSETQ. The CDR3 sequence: CASRSGTGGHGELFF. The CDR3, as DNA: TGCGCCAGCAGATCCGGGACAGGGGGTCACGGGGAGCTGTTTTTT.

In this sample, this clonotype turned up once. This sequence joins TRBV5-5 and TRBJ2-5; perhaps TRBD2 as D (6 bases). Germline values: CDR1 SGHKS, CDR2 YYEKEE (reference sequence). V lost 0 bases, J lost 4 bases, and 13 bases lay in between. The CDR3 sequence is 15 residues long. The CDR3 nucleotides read TGTGCCAGCAGCTTGGTGGGGGGACCAGGAGAGACCCAGTACTTC. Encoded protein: CASSLVGGPGETQYF.

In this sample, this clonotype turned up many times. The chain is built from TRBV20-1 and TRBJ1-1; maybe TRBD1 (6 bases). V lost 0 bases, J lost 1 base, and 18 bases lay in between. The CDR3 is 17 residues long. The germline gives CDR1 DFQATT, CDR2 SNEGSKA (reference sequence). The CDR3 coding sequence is TGCAGTGCTAGAGATCTCTTAAACAGGGAAAGGAACACTGAAGCTTTCTTT. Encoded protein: CSARDLLNRERNTEAFF.

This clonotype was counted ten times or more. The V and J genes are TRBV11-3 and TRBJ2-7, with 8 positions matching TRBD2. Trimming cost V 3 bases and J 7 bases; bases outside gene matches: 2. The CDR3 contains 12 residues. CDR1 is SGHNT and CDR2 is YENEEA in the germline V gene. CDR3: CASSFVAGEQYF. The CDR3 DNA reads TGTGCCAGCAGCTTCGTAGCGGGGGAGCAGTACTTC.

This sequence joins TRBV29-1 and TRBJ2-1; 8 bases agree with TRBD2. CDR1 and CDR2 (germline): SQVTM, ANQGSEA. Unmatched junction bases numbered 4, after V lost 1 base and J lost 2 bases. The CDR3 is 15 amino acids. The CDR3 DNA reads TGCAGCGTTGAAGGCAAAGCGGGAGCCTACAATGAGCAGTTCTTC. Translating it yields CSVEGKAGAYNEQFF.

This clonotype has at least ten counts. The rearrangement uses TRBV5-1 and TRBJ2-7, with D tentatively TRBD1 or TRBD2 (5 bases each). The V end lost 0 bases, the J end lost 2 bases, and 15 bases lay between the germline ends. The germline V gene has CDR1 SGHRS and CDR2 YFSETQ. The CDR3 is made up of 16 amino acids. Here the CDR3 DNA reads TGCGCCAGCAGCTTGGGAGGGGCCGCAAATACCTACGAGCAGTACTTC. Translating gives CASSLGGAANTYEQYF.

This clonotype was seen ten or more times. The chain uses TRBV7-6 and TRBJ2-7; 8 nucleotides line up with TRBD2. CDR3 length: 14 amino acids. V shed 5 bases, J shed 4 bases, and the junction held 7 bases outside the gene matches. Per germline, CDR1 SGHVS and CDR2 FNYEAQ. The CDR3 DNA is TGTGCCAGCAGCCCGGAAGCGGGAGCGTACGAGCAGTACTTC. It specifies CASSPEAGAYEQYF.

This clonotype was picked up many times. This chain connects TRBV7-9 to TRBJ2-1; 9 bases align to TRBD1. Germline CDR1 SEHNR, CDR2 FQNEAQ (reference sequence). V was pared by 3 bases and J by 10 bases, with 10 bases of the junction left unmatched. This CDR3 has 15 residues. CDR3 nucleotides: TGTGCCAGCAGCTTCTCCGGGACAGGGTCAAAGGAGCAGTTCTTC. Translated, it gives CASSFSGTGSKEQFF. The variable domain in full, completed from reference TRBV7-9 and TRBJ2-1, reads DTGVSQNPRHKITKRGQNVTFRCDPISEHNRLYWYRQTLGQGPEFLTYFQNEAQLEKSRLLSDRFSAERPKGSFSTLEIQRTEQGDSAMYLCASSFSGTGSKEQFFGPGTRLTVL.

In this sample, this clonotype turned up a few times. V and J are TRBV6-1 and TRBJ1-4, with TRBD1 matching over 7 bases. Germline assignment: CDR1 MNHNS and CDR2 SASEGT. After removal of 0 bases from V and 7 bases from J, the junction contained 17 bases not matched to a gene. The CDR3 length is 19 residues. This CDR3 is CASSEAPRGSTGLGEKLFF. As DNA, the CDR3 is TGTGCCAGCAGTGAAGCGCCTCGGGGATCGACAGGGTTGGGTGAAAAACTGTTTTTT.

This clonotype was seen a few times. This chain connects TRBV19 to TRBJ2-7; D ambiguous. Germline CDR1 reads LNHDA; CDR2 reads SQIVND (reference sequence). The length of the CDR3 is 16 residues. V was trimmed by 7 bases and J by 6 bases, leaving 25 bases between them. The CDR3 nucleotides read TGTGCCAGTAAAGGTTTCGGGCCATCGGAATTGAGCGAGCAGTACTTC. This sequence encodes CASKGFGPSELSEQYF.

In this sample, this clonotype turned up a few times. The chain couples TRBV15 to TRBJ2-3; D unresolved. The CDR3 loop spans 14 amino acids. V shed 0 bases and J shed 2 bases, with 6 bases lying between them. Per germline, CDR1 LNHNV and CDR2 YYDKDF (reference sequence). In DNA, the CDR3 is TGTGCCACCAGCAGAGATCTCACCACAGATACGCAGTATTTT. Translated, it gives CATSRDLTTDTQYF.

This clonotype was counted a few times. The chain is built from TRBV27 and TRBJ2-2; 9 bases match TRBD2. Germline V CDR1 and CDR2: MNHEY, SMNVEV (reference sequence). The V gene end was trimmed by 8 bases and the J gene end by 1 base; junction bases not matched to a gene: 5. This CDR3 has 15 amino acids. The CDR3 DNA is TGTGCCAGCTACCCAGCGGGAGGGAACACCGGGGAGCTGTTTTTT. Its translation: CASYPAGGNTGELFF.

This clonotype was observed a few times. CDR3 in DNA: TGCAGTGCTAGAGGGACAGAGAAATGGGAGACCCAGTACTTC. This gives the protein CSARGTEKWETQYF. This chain connects TRBV20-1 to TRBJ2-5; D possibly corresponds to TRBD1 (6 bases). Between the trimmed V and J ends, which lost 1 base and 5 bases, there was a span of 14 bases. This CDR3 has 14 amino acids. From germline, CDR1 is DFQATT and CDR2 SNEGSKA (reference sequence).

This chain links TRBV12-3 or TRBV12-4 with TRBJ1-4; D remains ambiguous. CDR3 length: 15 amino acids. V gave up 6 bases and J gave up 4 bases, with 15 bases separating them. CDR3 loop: CASSFGPDNNEKLFF. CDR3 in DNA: TGTGCCAGCAGCTTTGGACCGGATAATAATGAAAAACTGTTTTTT.

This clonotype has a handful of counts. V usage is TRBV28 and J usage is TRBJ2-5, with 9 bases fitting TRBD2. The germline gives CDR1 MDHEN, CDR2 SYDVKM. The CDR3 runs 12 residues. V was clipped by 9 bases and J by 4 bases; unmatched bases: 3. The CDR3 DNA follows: TGTGCCAGTAGCGGGAGCACAGAGACCCAGTACTTC. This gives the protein CASSGSTETQYF.

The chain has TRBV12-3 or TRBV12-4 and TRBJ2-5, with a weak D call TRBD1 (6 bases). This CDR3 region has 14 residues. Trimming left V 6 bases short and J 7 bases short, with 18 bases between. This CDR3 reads CASSSGTSTMTQYF. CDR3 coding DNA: TGTGCCAGCAGCTCCGGGACATCGACCATGACCCAGTACTTC.